Below, 32 T cell receptor beta chains from the same sample are listed, as sequenced in a study of cytomegalovirus exposure and HLA in healthy donors. 60 Vbeta and 13 Jbeta primers were used in PCR. The data were produced by immunoSEQ multiplex PCR, yet TCRdb's version contains in-frame clones alone and is incomplete. The sample includes about 210,000 clones, around 83% of them seen just once. Sequenced: PBMCs. The receptor source for this set is a man aged 35 to 55 in good health and CMV-seropositive.

The chain has TRBV6-5 and TRBJ2-7, with TRBD1 as a possible D gene (6 bases). The CDR3 is 13 amino acids. Trimming stripped 0 bases from V and 7 bases from J, with 10 bases between. CDR1 MNHEY and CDR2 SVGAGI come from the germline V gene. The DNA of the CDR3 is TGTGCCAGCAGTTACTCGAAGCAGGGGGAGCAGTACTTC. This sequence encodes CASSYSKQGEQYF.

Points on this clone: One end of the junction does not line up with germline, which may come from a read error. The rearrangement joins TRBV7-9 to TRBJ2-7, with unresolved D. Germline lookup yields CDR1 SEHNR and CDR2 FQNEAQ (reference sequence). The CDR3 is made up of 11 amino acids. In DNA, the CDR3 is TGTTCCAGCAGCCCTCTCTACGAGCAGTACTTC. Its protein is CSSSPLYEQYF.

The rearrangement joins TRBV28 to TRBJ1-1; D might be TRBD1 (5 bases). Germline V gene sequence: CDR1 MDHEN, CDR2 SYDVKM. The CDR3 length is 13 residues. The germline V and J ends were trimmed by 2 bases and 5 bases, with 9 bases remaining between them. CDR3 region: CASSLGGWTEAFF. CDR3 bases: TGTGCCAGCAGTTTAGGGGGGTGGACTGAAGCTTTCTTT.

This chain uses TRBV19 with TRBJ1-5, with a tentative D call TRBD1 (5 bases). This CDR3 comprises 16 residues. V gave up 5 bases and J gave up 3 bases, with 17 bases separating them. Germline V lookup: CDR1 LNHDA, CDR2 SQIVND (reference sequence). The CDR3 DNA follows: TGTGCCAGTAGTTCCCCGAGGGGACTGATCAATCAGCCCCAGCATTTT. As protein: CASSSPRGLINQPQHF. Filled out from reference TRBV19 and TRBJ1-5, the complete variable domain reads DGGITQSPKYLFRKEGQNVTLSCEQNLNHDAMYWYRQDPGQGLRLIYYSQIVNDFQKGDIAEGYSVSREKKESFPLTVTSAQKNPTAFYLCASSSPRGLINQPQHFGDGTRLSIL.

The chain combines TRBV7-2 with TRBJ2-3; 12 bases align to TRBD2. The germline CDR1 and CDR2 sequences are SGHTA and FQGNSA. Trimming took 5 bases from V and 5 from J; bases not matched to a gene: 8. The CDR3 is 16 amino acids. CDR3 DNA: TGTGCCAGCAGCCTAAGACGGGGACTAGCGGGAGATACGCAGTATTTT. Translated: CASSLRRGLAGDTQYF.

With respect to this clone: One end of the junction does not line up with germline, which may come from a read error. J is TRBJ1-1 and V is TRBV19; 9 nucleotides match TRBD1. The CDR3 contains 15 residues. CDR1 and CDR2 (germline): LNHDA, SQIVND (reference sequence). CDR3 sequence (DNA): TGTGCCAGTATTCCCTATGGGCGGACAGGGGCTGAGGCTTTCTTT. This encodes CASIPYGRTGAEAFF.

V is TRBV5-5 and J is TRBJ2-7; no firm D call. Germline assignment: CDR1 SGHKS and CDR2 YYEKEE (reference sequence). The ends were cut back, 0 bases at V and 2 bases at J, with 6 bases in the middle. The CDR3 runs to 13 residues. The chain's CDR3 is CASSLGLPYEQYF. Here the CDR3 DNA reads TGTGCCAGCAGCTTGGGACTTCCCTACGAGCAGTACTTC.

V is TRBV5-6 and J is TRBJ2-3, with 10 bases matching TRBD1. The V gene's germline CDR1 is SGHDT and CDR2 YYEEEE. V dropped 4 bases and J dropped 3; count of bases not matched to a gene: 8. The CDR3 has 16 amino acids. CDR3 sequence reads: CASSPEGTGETDTQYF. The CDR3 region has the DNA TGTGCCAGCAGCCCCGAAGGGACAGGGGAGACAGATACGCAGTATTTT. The complete variable domain, with remaining parts taken from reference TRBV5-6 and TRBJ2-3, reads DAGVTQSPTHLIKTRGQQVTLRCSPKSGHDTVSWYQQALGQGPQFIFQYYEEEERQRGNFPDRFSGHQFPNYSSELNVNALLLGDSALYLCASSPEGTGETDTQYFGPGTRLTVL.

The J gene is TRBJ1-6, the V gene TRBV9; 7 nucleotides line up with TRBD1. The CDR3 covers 14 residues. Germline CDR1 and CDR2: SGDLS and YYNGEE. V lost 2 bases, J lost 8 bases, and 4 bases stayed unmatched. CDR3 protein: CASSVTGQDSPLHF. The CDR3 region has the DNA TGTGCCAGCAGCGTCACAGGACAGGATTCACCCCTCCACTTT.

This clone was counted only a few times. Its ends do not fully match the called genes, so a read error is possible. The chain carries TRBV7-7 and TRBJ2-7; 9 bases align to TRBD1. This CDR3 has 13 amino acids. Per germline, CDR1 SSHAT and CDR2 FNYEAQ (reference sequence). The CDR3 DNA sequence: TGTGCTAGCAGCCCGGACAGGGGATACGAGCAGTACTTC. Protein product: CASSPDRGYEQYF.

This sequence joins TRBV11-2 and TRBJ2-7; no reliable D call. This CDR3 contains 14 residues. Trimming removed 1 base at V and 1 base at J, with 8 bases between. In germline, CDR1 is SGHAT, CDR2 FQNNGV. The CDR3, as DNA: TGTGCCAGCAGCTTAGGTTTTTCGTCCTACGAGCAGTACTTC. Translation: CASSLGFSSYEQYF. The variable domain in full, with the rest retrieved from reference TRBV11-2 and TRBJ2-7, is EAGVAQSPRYKIIEKRQSVAFWCNPISGHATLYWYQQILGQGPKLLIQFQNNGVVDDSQLPKDRFSAERLKGVDSTLKIQPAKLEDSAVYLCASSLGFSSYEQYFGPGTRLTVT.

Remarks on this clone: The same CDR3 arises from other DNA sequences in this sample as well. V and J are TRBV7-9 and TRBJ2-7, with D maybe TRBD2 (5 bases). The V end lost 2 bases, the J end lost 0 bases, and 11 bases lay between the germline ends. This CDR3 is 15 amino acids long. CDR1 and CDR2 from the germline V gene are SEHNR and FQNEAQ (reference sequence). The CDR3 is CASSLISGSSYEQYF. For the CDR3, the DNA is TGTGCCAGCAGCTTAATAAGTGGGAGCTCCTACGAGCAGTACTTC.

The chain is built from TRBV9 and TRBJ2-7; possibly TRBD2 for D (6 bases). Germline assignment: CDR1 SGDLS and CDR2 YYNGEE. CDR3 length equals 15 residues. V lost 3 bases to trimming and J lost 3 bases, with 16 bases between them. CDR3 DNA: TGTGCCAGCAGCGAGAGGGCGGGACGGTACTACGAGCAGTACTTC. This gives the protein CASSERAGRYYEQYF.

CDR3 residues: CASSEAGNSNQPQHF. The CDR3 DNA reads TGCGCCAGCAGTGAGGCGGGGAATAGCAATCAGCCCCAGCATTTT. This chain connects TRBV10-2 to TRBJ1-5; D remains ambiguous. The germline V gene has CDR1 WSHSY and CDR2 SAAADI. This CDR3 region has 15 residues. The V gene lost 2 bases and the J gene lost 0 bases, with 8 bases spanning the gap.

The rearrangement links TRBV2 to TRBJ2-5; tentative D call: TRBD2 (5 bases). CDR3 length equals 11 residues. The V gene's germline CDR1 is SNHLY and CDR2 FYNNEI. Trimming pared 8 bases from V and 2 bases from J, leaving 6 bases between. CDR3 nucleotides: TGTGCCAGCTCGGGGCAAGAGACCCAGTACTTC. It encodes CASSGQETQYF.

The table lists this clone with a few counts. V gene TRBV27 combines with J gene TRBJ2-5, with D perhaps matching TRBD1 (6 bases). Looked up from germline, CDR1 is MNHEY and CDR2 is SMNVEV (reference sequence). CDR3 size: 17 residues. Trimming took 0 bases from V and 0 from J, leaving 14 bases between them. The CDR3 DNA reads TGTGCCAGCAGTTTATCGGGTGGGGGCGGATACCAAGAGACCCAGTACTTC. Its protein is CASSLSGGGGYQETQYF.

The chain employs TRBV4-1 and TRBJ1-5; possible D gene TRBD1, 6 bases. Trimming took 1 base from V and 4 from J, leaving 14 bases between them. This CDR3 spans 16 amino acids. Germline CDR1 is MGHRA and CDR2 is YSYEKL. CDR3 nucleotides: TGCGCCAGCAGCCAAGTACTACAGGGTCAGAATCAGCCCCAGCATTTT. Amino acid sequence: CASSQVLQGQNQPQHF.

The genes are TRBV5-8 and TRBJ2-7; 10 nucleotides line up with TRBD2. Germline V gene data show CDR1 as SGHTS and CDR2 as YDEGEE. CDR3 length: 15 residues. V lost 0 bases, J lost 9 bases, and 9 bases stayed unmatched. This CDR3 reads CASSLGTSGTLGQYF. As DNA, the CDR3 is TGTGCCAGCAGCTTGGGTACTAGCGGGACCCTCGGGCAGTACTTC.

This sequence joins TRBV7-6 and TRBJ2-3, with TRBD1 as a possible D gene (5 bases). CDR3 length: 15 residues. Trimming pared 2 bases from V and 3 bases from J, leaving 12 bases between. The germline V gene encodes CDR1 SGHVS and CDR2 FNYEAQ. CDR3 sequence (DNA): TGTGCCAGCAGCTTAAACAGGCAACCTACAGATACGCAGTATTTT. Protein sequence: CASSLNRQPTDTQYF.

The CDR3 loop reads CASSGDRNTIQYF. CDR3 coding DNA: TGCGCCAGCAGCGGGGACAGGAATACCATTCAGTACTTC. V is TRBV4-3 and J is TRBJ2-4; 8 nucleotides line up with TRBD1. V dropped 5 bases and J dropped 9; count of bases not matched to a gene: 6. CDR1 and CDR2 from the germline V gene are LGHNA and YSLEER. The CDR3 loop spans 13 amino acids.

This chain uses TRBV9 with TRBJ2-2; 7 positions match TRBD1. J gave up 7 bases and V 1 base, and 13 bases lay outside the gene matches. The CDR3 loop spans 17 amino acids. From germline, CDR1 is SGDLS and CDR2 YYNGEE. The CDR3 DNA reads TGTGCCAGCAGCGTAAGAGAGGGCAGGGGGTACGGCGGGGAGCTGTTTTTT. This gives the protein CASSVREGRGYGGELFF.

This clone was counted a single time. The chain is built from TRBV7-8 and TRBJ2-7; D unresolved. The germline CDR1 and CDR2 sequences are SGHVS and FQNEAQ. This CDR3 contains 14 residues. Trimming removed 5 bases at V and 2 bases at J, with 13 bases between. The DNA of the CDR3 is TGTGCCAGCAGCCCCTCCATACGGGCCTACGAGCAGTACTTC. Residues: CASSPSIRAYEQYF.

The rearrangement links TRBV9 to TRBJ2-7; TRBD2 aligns across 10 bases. This CDR3 spans 14 amino acids. V shed 4 bases, J shed 7 bases, and the junction held 8 bases outside the gene matches. Germline V gene lookup returns CDR1 SGDLS and CDR2 YYNGEE. CDR3: CASSPAGGPEEQYF. CDR3 nucleotides: TGTGCCAGCAGCCCAGCGGGAGGGCCAGAAGAGCAGTACTTC.

J is TRBJ1-5 and V is TRBV10-3; a possible D gene is TRBD1 (5 bases). The V gene's germline CDR1 is ENHRY and CDR2 SYGVKD. The CDR3 consists of 15 residues. Trimming stripped 2 bases from V and 2 bases from J, with 10 bases between. The CDR3 loop reads CAISEGGGRNQPQHF. The CDR3 coding sequence is TGTGCCATCAGTGAGGGGGGGGGTCGCAATCAGCCCCAGCATTTT.

V and J are TRBV14 and TRBJ2-7, with 9 bases aligning to TRBD1. The trim removed 6 bases at V and 3 bases at J, leaving 6 bases unmatched. Germline CDR1 SGHDN, CDR2 FVKESK. The CDR3 has 14 residues. This CDR3 reads CASRRTGDGYEQYF. The CDR3, as DNA: TGTGCCAGCAGGCGGACAGGGGATGGCTACGAGCAGTACTTC.

This chain connects TRBV27 to TRBJ2-7; D possibly corresponds to TRBD2 (5 bases). Per the germline V gene, CDR1 is MNHEY and CDR2 is SMNVEV (reference sequence). Trimming shortened V by 2 bases and J by 0 bases, and 8 bases separated the two germline ends. This CDR3 is built from 14 residues. The CDR3 loop is CASSLSGRSYEQYF. Written as DNA, the CDR3 is TGTGCCAGCAGTTTAAGCGGACGCTCCTACGAGCAGTACTTC.

The J gene is TRBJ1-2, the V gene TRBV29-1; tentatively, D is TRBD1 (6 bases). Germline V lookup: CDR1 SQVTM, CDR2 ANQGSEA. This CDR3 is 12 amino acids long. V was shortened by 3 bases and J by 8 bases, with 13 bases between the two germline ends. CDR3 nucleotides: TGCAGCGTTGACCCAGGGGAGGGCGGCTACACCTTC. Its protein product is CSVDPGEGGYTF.

The genes are TRBV28 and TRBJ2-5, with a tentative D call TRBD2 (5 bases). V was pared by 6 bases and J by 5 bases, with 16 bases between. Germline CDR1 and CDR2: MDHEN and SYDVKM. The CDR3 has 14 residues. CDR3 bases: TGTGCCAGCAGCCTACGGGATCCCGGGGAGACCCAGTACTTC. This sequence encodes CASSLRDPGETQYF. The whole variable domain, remainder taken from reference TRBV28 and TRBJ2-5, is DVKVTQSSRYLVKRTGEKVFLECVQDMDHENMFWYRQDPGLGLRLIYFSYDVKMKEKGDIPEGYSVSREKKERFSLILESASTNQTSMYLCASSLRDPGETQYFGPGTRLLVL.

This chain connects TRBV2 to TRBJ1-6; 11 nucleotides agree with TRBD1. The CDR3 consists of 14 residues. The V gene's germline CDR1 is SNHLY and CDR2 FYNNEI. V gave up 6 bases and J gave up 9 bases; unmatched junction bases: 4. The CDR3, as DNA: TGTGCCAGCAGCGCCGGGACAGGGGGTTCACCCCTCCACTTT. Encoded protein: CASSAGTGGSPLHF.

This rearrangement joins TRBV5-6 to TRBJ2-5; a possible D gene is TRBD1 (6 bases). The end of the DNA is better explained by TRBJ2-7, so the J call may be wrong. This CDR3 has 14 amino acids. CDR1 is SGHDT, CDR2 YYEEEE, per germline. The CDR3 nucleotides are TGTGCCAGCACTTGGGGGACGGGACACTACGAGCAGTACTTC. Translated: CASTWGTGHYEQYF.

This clone was counted a single time. The rearrangement uses TRBV18 and TRBJ2-1, with TRBD1 matching over 7 bases. This CDR3 spans 15 amino acids. Looked up from germline, CDR1 is KGHSH and CDR2 is LQKENI. V was clipped by 3 bases and J by 5 bases; unmatched bases: 7. The CDR3 reads CASSPTGSPDNEQFF. Here the CDR3 DNA reads TGTGCCAGCTCACCGACAGGGAGTCCTGACAATGAGCAGTTCTTC.

V and J are TRBV4-1 and TRBJ2-1; D gene unclear. V was trimmed by 3 bases and J by 1 base, leaving 16 bases between them. From germline, CDR1 is MGHRA and CDR2 YSYEKL. This CDR3 has 17 amino acids. The CDR3 here is CASSHLRARGSYNEQFF. DNA of the CDR3: TGCGCCAGCAGCCACCTTCGAGCCCGCGGATCCTACAATGAGCAGTTCTTC.